The 4 T cell receptor beta chains below all came from one sample that was sequenced in a study of blood T cell repertoires in COVID-19. Clones were read by immunoSEQ multiplex PCR, and TCRdb kept only the in-frame ones, dropping some. This sample has around 100,000 clones; about 90% occur once, and the top ten carry less than 8.5%. What was sequenced was peripheral blood. These receptors originate from a young man in a cohort sampled during active COVID-19.

V is TRBV19 and J is TRBJ1-1; weak D call: TRBD1 (6 bases). CDR1 and CDR2 (germline): LNHDA, SQIVND (reference sequence). V lost 6 bases and J 10 bases, leaving 27 bases between the germline ends. This CDR3 comprises 16 residues. CDR3 sequence reads: CASSQTGYRRFGRAFF. CDR3 nucleotide sequence: TGTGCCAGTAGCCAAACAGGGTACAGAAGATTTGGAAGAGCTTTCTTT.

The chain employs TRBV10-3 and TRBJ1-1, with D possibly matching TRBD1 (6 bases). Trimming stripped 0 bases from V and 4 bases from J, with 15 bases between. The CDR3 sequence is 16 residues long. Germline V CDR1 and CDR2: ENHRY, SYGVKD. CDR3 residues: CAISESGADRGTEAFF. DNA for the CDR3: TGTGCCATCAGTGAGTCGGGGGCAGACCGGGGCACTGAAGCTTTCTTT.

The rearrangement joins TRBV19 to TRBJ2-1; the D gene is possibly TRBD2 (6 bases). V lost 5 bases, J lost 2 bases, and 19 bases lay in between. The CDR3 spans 17 residues. Germline V gives CDR1 LNHDA, CDR2 SQIVND (reference sequence). CDR3 bases: TGTGCCAGTAGTCCTACAACCGGAGGGGCCACCTACAATGAGCAGTTCTTC. It translates to CASSPTTGGATYNEQFF.

The J gene is TRBJ2-7, the V gene TRBV6-4; 9 positions match TRBD1. The V gene's germline CDR1 is MRHNA and CDR2 SNTAGT. CDR3 length: 20 amino acids. J gave up 1 base and V 7 bases, and 23 bases lay outside the gene matches. CDR3 sequence reads: CASTGWETGGFFLVSYEQYF. CDR3 DNA sequence: TGTGCCAGCACCGGATGGGAGACAGGGGGTTTTTTTTTGGTGTCCTACGAGCAGTACTTC.